A single sample gave rise to the 10 T cell receptor beta chains below, sequenced in a study of blood T cell repertoires in COVID-19. Measured with immunoSEQ multiplex PCR; TCRdb has only the in-frame clones, and not every one. Here the sample spans roughly 250,000 clones, 79% being singletons. The sequenced sample consisted of peripheral blood. The receptors originated from a woman between 40 and 50 years old with active or convalescent COVID-19.

The chain employs TRBV5-6 and TRBJ1-2, with a tentative D call TRBD1 (6 bases). V lost 4 bases and J 2 bases, leaving 12 bases between the germline ends. The length of the CDR3 is 14 residues. Germline loops: CDR1 SGHDT, CDR2 YYEEEE. The CDR3 here is CASSQGGQNYGYTF. CDR3 DNA: TGTGCCAGCAGCCAAGGGGGACAAAACTATGGCTACACCTTC. Using reference TRBV5-6 and TRBJ1-2 for the parts outside the CDR3, the full variable domain is DAGVTQSPTHLIKTRGQQVTLRCSPKSGHDTVSWYQQALGQGPQFIFQYYEEEERQRGNFPDRFSGHQFPNYSSELNVNALLLGDSALYLCASSQGGQNYGYTFGSGTRLTVV.

This chain links TRBV28 with TRBJ2-7; TRBD2 is a possible D gene (6 bases). The CDR3 is made up of 16 amino acids. The V and J ends lost 5 bases and 4 bases respectively, with 21 bases between them. Germline-derived CDR1 and CDR2 are MDHEN and SYDVKM. The CDR3 here is CASSPYGAGTSYEQYF. In DNA, the CDR3 is TGTGCCAGCAGTCCTTATGGGGCCGGGACTTCATACGAGCAGTACTTC.

The CDR3 here is CASSLDGGGAAETQYF. The CDR3 DNA follows: TGCGCCAGCAGCTTGGATGGCGGGGGGGCTGCAGAGACCCAGTACTTC. The V and J genes are TRBV5-1 and TRBJ2-5; the match to TRBD2 covers 9 bases. CDR3 length equals 16 residues. Germline V gene data show CDR1 as SGHRS and CDR2 as YFSETQ. Trimming took 0 bases from V and 4 from J; bases not matched to a gene: 7.

With regard to this clone: Other DNA variants within this sample encode the same CDR3. The J gene is TRBJ1-2, the V gene TRBV5-1, with 7 bases matching TRBD1. The V gene end was trimmed by 2 bases and the J gene end by 0 bases; junction bases not matched to a gene: 1. This CDR3 has 14 residues. Germline CDR1 SGHRS, CDR2 YFSETQ. CDR3 nucleotide sequence: TGCGCCAGCAGCTTCGGGACAGCTAACTATGGCTACACCTTC. It specifies CASSFGTANYGYTF.

This clone was found a few times. Other nucleotide sequences from this sample produce the same CDR3. The genes are TRBV15 and TRBJ1-2, with D perhaps matching TRBD1 (5 bases). V lost 0 bases to trimming and J lost 5 bases, with 7 bases between them. The length of the CDR3 is 13 residues. Germline V gives CDR1 LNHNV, CDR2 YYDKDF (reference sequence). Here the CDR3 DNA reads TGTGCCACCAGCAGAGATAGGGGTTATGGCTACACCTTC. Encoded protein: CATSRDRGYGYTF.

This chain links TRBV29-1 with TRBJ2-5; TRBD1 matches at 10 bases. V was pared by 7 bases and J by 6 bases, with 8 bases of the junction left unmatched. The CDR3 runs 13 residues. CDR1 SQVTM and CDR2 ANQGSEA come from the germline V gene. CDR3 sequence reads: CSAETGGRQTQYF. CDR3 bases: TGCAGCGCTGAGACAGGGGGCAGGCAGACCCAGTACTTC.

The table lists this clone with a few counts. The V gene is TRBV29-1, the J gene TRBJ1-2; D gene uncertain. Germline values: CDR1 SQVTM, CDR2 ANQGSEA. The CDR3 runs to 13 residues. Trimming removed 4 bases from V and 4 bases from J, with 13 bases in between. This CDR3 reads CSVVEKGGYGYTF. The DNA for the CDR3 is TGCAGCGTTGTAGAGAAGGGAGGCTATGGCTACACCTTC.

The V call is TRBV19, the J call TRBJ1-2; 8 nucleotides agree with TRBD1. J gave up 6 bases and V 8 bases, and 11 bases lay outside the gene matches. Germline V gene lookup returns CDR1 LNHDA and CDR2 SQIVND (reference sequence). This CDR3 is 14 amino acids long. CDR3 in DNA: TGTGCCAGTTCCAGACAGGGGAGGAACGATGGCTACACCTTC. Translation gives CASSRQGRNDGYTF. The entire variable domain, with the rest obtained from reference TRBV19 and TRBJ1-2, is as follows: DGGITQSPKYLFRKEGQNVTLSCEQNLNHDAMYWYRQDPGQGLRLIYYSQIVNDFQKGDIAEGYSVSREKKESFPLTVTSAQKNPTAFYLCASSRQGRNDGYTFGSGTRLTVV.

This clone was seen only a few times. The chain carries TRBV19 and TRBJ2-2; D might be TRBD1 (5 bases). The germline V and J ends were trimmed by 7 bases and 0 bases, with 12 bases remaining between them. The CDR3 extends over 15 amino acids. The germline V gene encodes CDR1 LNHDA and CDR2 SQIVND (reference sequence). The CDR3 sequence is CASTLGAPNTGELFF. In DNA, the CDR3 is TGTGCCAGTACTTTAGGGGCACCGAACACCGGGGAGCTGTTTTTT.

CDR3 DNA sequence: TGTGCCAGCAGCTTAAGACAGGGTTCAAATTCACCCCTCCACTTT. It is translated as CASSLRQGSNSPLHF. The chain combines TRBV7-2 with TRBJ1-6, with 7 bases matching TRBD1. V lost 2 bases, J lost 7 bases, and 5 bases stayed unmatched. The CDR3 is 15 amino acids. The germline V gene encodes CDR1 SGHTA and CDR2 FQGNSA.